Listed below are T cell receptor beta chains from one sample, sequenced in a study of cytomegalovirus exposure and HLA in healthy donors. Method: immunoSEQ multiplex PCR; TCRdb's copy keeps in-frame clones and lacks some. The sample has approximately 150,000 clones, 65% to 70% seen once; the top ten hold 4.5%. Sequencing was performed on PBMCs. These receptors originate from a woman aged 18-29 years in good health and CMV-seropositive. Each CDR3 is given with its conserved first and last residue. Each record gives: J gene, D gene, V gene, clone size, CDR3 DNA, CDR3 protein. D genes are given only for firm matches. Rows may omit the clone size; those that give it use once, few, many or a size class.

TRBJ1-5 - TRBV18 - TGTGCCAGCTCTGACAGTCATCAGCCCCAGCATTTT CASSDSHQPQHF
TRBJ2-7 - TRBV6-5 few TGTGCCAGCAGCCAGGACTACTATACTACCTACGAGCAGTACTTC CASSQDYYTTYEQYF
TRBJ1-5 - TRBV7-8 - TGTGCCAGCAGCTTAGGGACAGATCAGCCCCAGCATTTT CASSLGTDQPQHF
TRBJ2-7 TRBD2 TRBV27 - TGTGCCACGATAGCGGGAGGCCATCCCTACGAGCAGTACTTC CATIAGGHPYEQYF
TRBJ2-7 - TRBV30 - TGTGCCTGGAGTGTACAACGTGTCAGCGTTAATCCGGTCCACGAGCAGTACTTC CAWSVQRVSVNPVHEQYF
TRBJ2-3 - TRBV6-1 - TGTGCCAGCAGTGAGTCCGGAGATACGCAGTATTTT CASSESGDTQYF
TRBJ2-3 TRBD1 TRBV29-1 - TGCAGCGTTGAAGGGGACAGTATCACAGATACGCAGTATTTT CSVEGDSITDTQYF
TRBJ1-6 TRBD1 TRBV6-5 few TGTGCCAGCAGTTATTCCGGACAGGGGAATTCACCCCTCCACTTT CASSYSGQGNSPLHF
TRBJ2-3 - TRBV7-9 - TGTGCCAGCAGCTTCTCCTCCGATACGCAGTATTTT CASSFSSDTQYF
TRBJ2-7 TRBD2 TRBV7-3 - TGTGCCAGCAGCTTGGGGACTAGCGCAAACTACGAGCAGTACTTC CASSLGTSANYEQYF
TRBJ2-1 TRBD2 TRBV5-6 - TGTGCCAGCAGCCCTATCCCTACTAGCGGGAAATACAATGAGCAGTTCTTC CASSPIPTSGKYNEQFF
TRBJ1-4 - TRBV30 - TGTGCCTGGAGTGTTGGCGGGAATGAAAAACTGTTTTTT CAWSVGGNEKLFF
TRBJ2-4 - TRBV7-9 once TGTGCCAGCAGCTTAGTGTTGGGGGCGGAAAACATTCAGTACTTC CASSLVLGAENIQYF
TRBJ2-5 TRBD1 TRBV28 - TGTGCCAGCACTGGGACAGGGAGGGTCGGGGAGACCCAGTACTTC CASTGTGRVGETQYF
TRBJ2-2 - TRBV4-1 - TGCGCCAGCAGCCGCCAACAGGGGGGGACCGGGGAGCTGTTTTTT CASSRQQGGTGELFF
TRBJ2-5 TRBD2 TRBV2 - TGTGCCAGCAGAAGGTCTAGCGGGAGCCCCCAGCAAGAGACCCAGTACTTC CASRRSSGSPQQETQYF
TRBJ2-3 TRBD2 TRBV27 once TGTGCCAGCAGGCGGGAGCGGGGCACAGATACGCAGTATTTT CASRRERGTDTQYF
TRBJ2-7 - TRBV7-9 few TGTGCCAGCAGCTCCGGGATACGGTACGAGCAGTACTTC CASSSGIRYEQYF
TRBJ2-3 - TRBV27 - TGTGCCAGTTCAAAAACCCTAACGGGGGGCACAGATACGCAGTATTTT CASSKTLTGGTDTQYF
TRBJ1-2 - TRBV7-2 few TGTGCCAGCAGCTTAGAAGCGCGGAGCTATGGCTACACCTTC CASSLEARSYGYTF
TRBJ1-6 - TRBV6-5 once TGTGCCAGCAGGTATAAAACAGGGAGTAATTCACCCCTCCACTTT CASRYKTGSNSPLHF
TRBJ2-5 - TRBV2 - TGTGCCAGCAGTATCAGGGGGGTCGAGACCCAGTACTTC CASSIRGVETQYF
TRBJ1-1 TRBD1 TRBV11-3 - TGTGCCAGCAGCTCCGGGACAGGGAACGCTTTCTTT CASSSGTGNAFF
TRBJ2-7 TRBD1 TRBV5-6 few TGTGCCAGCAGCTTGGACCCGACAGGGCCAATCTACGAGCAGTACTTC CASSLDPTGPIYEQYF
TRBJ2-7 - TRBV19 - TGTGCCAGTAGTATAGGGAGCGGAAGACAGTACTTC CASSIGSGRQYF
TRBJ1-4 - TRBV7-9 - TGTGCCAGCAGCTTAGCTTCCGGGAGGGGAGAAAAACTGTTTTTT CASSLASGRGEKLFF
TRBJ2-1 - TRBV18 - TGTGCCAGCTCCCTACAGGGGGGGGGCTACAATGAGCAGTTCTTC CASSLQGGGYNEQFF
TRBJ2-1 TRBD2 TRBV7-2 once TGTGCCAGCAGCTTAGCTAGCGGGGGGGCTTATGAGCAGTTCTTC CASSLASGGAYEQFF
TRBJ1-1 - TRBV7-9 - TGTGCCAGCACCATCCGGGGGAAAGCCTACATGGGAGCTTTCTTT CASTIRGKAYMGAFF
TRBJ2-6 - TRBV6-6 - TGTGCCAGCATTAACGAGGGTACTGGGGCCAACGTCCTGACTTTC CASINEGTGANVLTF
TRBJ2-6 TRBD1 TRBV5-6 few TGTGCCAGCGGCCGGGACAGGGGATTTTCTGGGGCCAACGTCCTGACTTTC CASGRDRGFSGANVLTF
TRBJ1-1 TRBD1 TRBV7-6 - TGTGCCAGCAGCCGGGACAGTAACACTGAAGCTTTCTTT CASSRDSNTEAFF
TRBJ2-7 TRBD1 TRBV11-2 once TGTGCCAGCAGCCTCACTCAGGGGGTTAGCGAGCAGTACTTC CASSLTQGVSEQYF
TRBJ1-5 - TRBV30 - TGTGCCTGGAGTCGAGGTAATAGCAATCAGCCCCAGCATTTT CAWSRGNSNQPQHF
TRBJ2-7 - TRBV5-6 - TGTGCCAGCAGCTTGGTGAGGGTAACCAGCTACGAGCAGTACTTC CASSLVRVTSYEQYF
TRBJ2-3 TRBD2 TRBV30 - TGTGCCTGGAGTAGCGGGACCACAGATACGCAGTATTTT CAWSSGTTDTQYF
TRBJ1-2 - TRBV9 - TGTGCCAGCAGCCCTACAGAGAACTATGGCTACACCTTC CASSPTENYGYTF
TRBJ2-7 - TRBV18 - TGTGCCAGCTCACCCCGAACAGGTACGGGGCAGTACTTC CASSPRTGTGQYF
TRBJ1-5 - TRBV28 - TGTGCCAGCAGTTTGGGGGGTCCCAAGTATCAGCCCCAGCATTTT CASSLGGPKYQPQHF
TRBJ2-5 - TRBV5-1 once TGCGCCAGCAGCTTTGGTGACACAGAAGAGACCCAGTACTTC CASSFGDTEETQYF
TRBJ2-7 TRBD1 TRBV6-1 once TGTGCCAGCAGTGATGGACAGGGGATGACCTACGAGCAGTACTTC CASSDGQGMTYEQYF
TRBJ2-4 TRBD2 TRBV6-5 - TGTGCCAGCAGTTACCGGCGGGAGGGAGCCAAAAACATTCAGTACTTC CASSYRREGAKNIQYF
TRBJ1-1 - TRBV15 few TGTGCCACCAGCAGAGCGGGGGGGGCAGACACTGAAGCTTTCTTT CATSRAGGADTEAFF
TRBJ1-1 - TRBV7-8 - TGTGCCAGCAGCTTAGCGCTCAGGGGCGAGGGTGAAGCTTTCTTT CASSLALRGEGEAFF
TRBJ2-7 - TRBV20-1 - TGCAGTGCTGCAGGGTTTGAGCAGTACTTC CSAAGFEQYF